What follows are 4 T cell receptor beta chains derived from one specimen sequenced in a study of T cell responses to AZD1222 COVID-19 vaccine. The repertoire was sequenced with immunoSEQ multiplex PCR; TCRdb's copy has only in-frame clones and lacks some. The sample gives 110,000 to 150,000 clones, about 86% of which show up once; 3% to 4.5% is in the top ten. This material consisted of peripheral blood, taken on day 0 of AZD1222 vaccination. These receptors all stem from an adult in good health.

CDR3 DNA sequence: TGTGCCACCACGATACACAACACTGAAGCTTTCTTT. This sequence encodes CATTIHNTEAFF. The rearrangement uses TRBV15 and TRBJ1-1; D is undetermined. The V and J ends lost 7 bases and 2 bases respectively, with 8 bases between them. CDR1 is LNHNV and CDR2 is YYDKDF in the germline V gene (reference sequence). The CDR3 loop spans 12 amino acids.

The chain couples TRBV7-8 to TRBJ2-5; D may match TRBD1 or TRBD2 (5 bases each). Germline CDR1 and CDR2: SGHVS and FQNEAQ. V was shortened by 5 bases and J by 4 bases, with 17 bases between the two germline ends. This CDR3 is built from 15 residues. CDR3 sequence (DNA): TGTGCCAGCAGCCCCTCAGGGACCCTGGGAGAGACCCAGTACTTC. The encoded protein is CASSPSGTLGETQYF. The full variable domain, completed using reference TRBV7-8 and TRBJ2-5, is GAGVSQSPRYKVAKRGQDVALRCDPISGHVSLFWYQQALGQGPEFLTYFQNEAQLDKSGLPSDRFFAERPEGSVSTLKIQRTQQEDSAVYLCASSPSGTLGETQYFGPGTRLLVL.

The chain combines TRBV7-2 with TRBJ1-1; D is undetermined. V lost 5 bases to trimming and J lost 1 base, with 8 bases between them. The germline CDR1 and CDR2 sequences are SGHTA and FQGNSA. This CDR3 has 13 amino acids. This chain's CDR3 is CASSQGPNTEAFF. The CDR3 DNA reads TGTGCCAGCAGCCAAGGGCCGAACACTGAAGCTTTCTTT.

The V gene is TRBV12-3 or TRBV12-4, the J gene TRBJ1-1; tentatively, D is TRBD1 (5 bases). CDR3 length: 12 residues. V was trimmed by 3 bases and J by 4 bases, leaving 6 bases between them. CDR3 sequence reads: CASSLRGTEAFF. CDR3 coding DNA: TGTGCCAGCAGTTTGAGGGGCACTGAAGCTTTCTTT.